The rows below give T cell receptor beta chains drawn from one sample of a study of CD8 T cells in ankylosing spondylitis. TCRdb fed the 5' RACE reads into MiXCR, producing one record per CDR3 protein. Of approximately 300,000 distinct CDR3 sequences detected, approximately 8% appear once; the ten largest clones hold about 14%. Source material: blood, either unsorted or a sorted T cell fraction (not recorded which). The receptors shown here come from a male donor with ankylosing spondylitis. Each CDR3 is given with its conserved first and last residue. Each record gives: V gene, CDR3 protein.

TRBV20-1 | CSARVPPGETQYF
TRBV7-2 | CASSSRGRGFYGYTF
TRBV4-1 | CASSQEDLAGGDTQYF
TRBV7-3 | CASSSPMGEVTDTQYF
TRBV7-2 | CASSLPGQGISYEQYF
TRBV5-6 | CASSLGTGSRSYEQYF
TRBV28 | CASSLGKETQYF
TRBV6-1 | CASSNSSPGTQYF
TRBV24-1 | CATSDSGVETQYF
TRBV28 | CASSLADDRVGNQPQHF
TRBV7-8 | CASRTDGGELFF
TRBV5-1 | CASSLEWVGTDTQYF
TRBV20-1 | CSAPRSTGNEQYF
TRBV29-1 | CSVEVSGSYNEQFF
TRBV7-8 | CASSLARQYTDTQYF
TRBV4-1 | CASSQGESGDEQFF
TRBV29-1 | CSVAAIEEQYF
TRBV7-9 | CASSPMGAPDTDTQYF
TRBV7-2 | CASSPRASSGGEQYF
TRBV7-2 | CASSYDSLNYEQYF
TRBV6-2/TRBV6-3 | CASSIGQGRGSQETQYF
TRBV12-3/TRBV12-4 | CASSTSGRAGELFF
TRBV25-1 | CASSHSGPAGNEQFF
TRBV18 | CASGGNGNQPQHF
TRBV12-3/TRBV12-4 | CASSLASGVTEAFF
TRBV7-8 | CASRKQGGDFDEQFF
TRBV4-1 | CASSHLSQDYYEQYF
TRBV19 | CASSIDPGGSHPYEQYF
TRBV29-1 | CSVRSGRAETQYF
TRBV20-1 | CSASLVRAYNEQFF
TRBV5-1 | CASSPTSGSTDTQYF
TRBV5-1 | CASSAIDRSDTQYF
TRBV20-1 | CSARDERRSPGELFF
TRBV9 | CASSVLRSSTDTQYF
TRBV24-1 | CASSQGARNEQFF
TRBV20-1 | CSALTGQGLQNQPQHF
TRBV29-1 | CSVVGRGYEQYF
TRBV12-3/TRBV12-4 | CASSYTGDPPLHF
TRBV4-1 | CASSQEWDQETQYF
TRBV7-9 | CASSLALRPDTQYF